This T cell receptor beta chain was sequenced for a study of identical twins. Study-wide results and limits: Insertions were fewer in abundant cord blood beta clonotypes, whereas memory repertoires showed none of this pattern.

In germline, CDR1 is MNHEY, CDR2 SVGEGT. V lost 7 bases to trimming and J lost 9 bases; unmatched junction nucleotides: 11. The length of the CDR3 is 15 residues. On this clonotype itself: The antigen is undetermined.

cDNA molecules carried unique molecular identifiers, and template switching added a universal primer site. TCRdb recomputed calls from the 5' RACE reads with MiXCR, one row per CDR3 protein. Of roughly 190,000 distinct CDR3 sequences in the sample, approximately 15% were seen once. The same data also went into a second study, on T cells expressing NK-cell markers. As reported in that work: It was sorted CD3+CD56+NKG2C+, CD3+CD56+NKG2C- and CD3+CD56-NKG2C+ T cells that supplied the TCR beta repertoires. There were seven HCMV-seropositive donors and one seronegative donor among the eight sequenced.

This sequence originates from a young woman in good health. The specimen sequenced was CD8+ T cells sorted from blood. V usage is TRBV6-2 or TRBV6-3 and J usage is TRBJ2-1; 11 bases are shared with TRBD2. This chain's CDR3 is CASIKVSGGAGEQFF. The CDR3 DNA reads TGTGCCAGCATCAAGGTTAGCGGGGGGGCTGGTGAGCAGTTCTTC.